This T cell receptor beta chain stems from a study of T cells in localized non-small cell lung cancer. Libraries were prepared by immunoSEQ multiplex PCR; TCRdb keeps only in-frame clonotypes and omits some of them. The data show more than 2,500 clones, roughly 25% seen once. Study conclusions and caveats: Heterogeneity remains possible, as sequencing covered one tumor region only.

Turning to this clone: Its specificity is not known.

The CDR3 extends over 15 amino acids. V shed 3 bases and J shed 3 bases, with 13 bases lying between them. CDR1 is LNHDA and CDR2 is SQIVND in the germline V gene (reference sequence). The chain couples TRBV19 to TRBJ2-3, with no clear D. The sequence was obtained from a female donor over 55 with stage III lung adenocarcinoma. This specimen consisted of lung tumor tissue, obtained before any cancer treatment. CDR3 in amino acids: CASSMSPGWTDTQYF. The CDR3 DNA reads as TGTGCCAGTAGTATGAGTCCGGGCTGGACAGATACGCAGTATTTT.